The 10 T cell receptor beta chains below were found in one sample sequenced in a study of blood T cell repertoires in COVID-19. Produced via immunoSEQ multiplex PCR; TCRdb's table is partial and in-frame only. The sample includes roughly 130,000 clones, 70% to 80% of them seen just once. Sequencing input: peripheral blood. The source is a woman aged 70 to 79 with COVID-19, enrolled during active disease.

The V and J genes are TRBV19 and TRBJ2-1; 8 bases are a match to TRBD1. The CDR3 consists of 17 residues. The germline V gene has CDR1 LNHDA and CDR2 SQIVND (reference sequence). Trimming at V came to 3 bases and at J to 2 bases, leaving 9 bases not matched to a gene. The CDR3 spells CASSILSNRGAYNEQFF. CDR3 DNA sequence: TGTGCCAGTAGTATTTTATCCAACAGGGGGGCCTACAATGAGCAGTTCTTC.

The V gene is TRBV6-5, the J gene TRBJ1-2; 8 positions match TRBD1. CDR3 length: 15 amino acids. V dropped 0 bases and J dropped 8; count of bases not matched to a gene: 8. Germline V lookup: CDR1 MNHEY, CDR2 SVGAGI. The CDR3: CASSYSQGALEGYTF. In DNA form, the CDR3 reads TGTGCCAGCAGTTACTCTCAGGGGGCCCTGGAGGGCTACACCTTC.

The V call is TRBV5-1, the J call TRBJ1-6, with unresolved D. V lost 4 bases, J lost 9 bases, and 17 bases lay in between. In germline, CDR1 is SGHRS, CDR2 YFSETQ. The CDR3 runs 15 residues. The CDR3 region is CASSVQSSSGSPLHF. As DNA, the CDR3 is TGCGCCAGCAGCGTCCAGTCCTCGTCGGGTTCACCCCTCCACTTT.

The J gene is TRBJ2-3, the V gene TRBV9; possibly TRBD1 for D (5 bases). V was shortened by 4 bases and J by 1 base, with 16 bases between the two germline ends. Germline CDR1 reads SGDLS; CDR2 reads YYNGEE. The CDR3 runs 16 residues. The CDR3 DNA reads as TGTGCCAGCAGCCAACAAAAGATGACAGGCACAGATACGCAGTATTTT. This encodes CASSQQKMTGTDTQYF.

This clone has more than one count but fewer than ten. In DNA form, the CDR3 reads TGCGCCAGCAGCTTCGGCCAGGGGTCTAACTATGGCTACACCTTC. This gives the protein CASSFGQGSNYGYTF. The chain employs TRBV5-1 and TRBJ1-2, with a tentative D call TRBD1 (6 bases). Germline V gene sequence: CDR1 SGHRS, CDR2 YFSETQ. The CDR3 is 15 amino acids. The V end was cut by 2 bases, the J end by 0 bases, with 11 bases between.

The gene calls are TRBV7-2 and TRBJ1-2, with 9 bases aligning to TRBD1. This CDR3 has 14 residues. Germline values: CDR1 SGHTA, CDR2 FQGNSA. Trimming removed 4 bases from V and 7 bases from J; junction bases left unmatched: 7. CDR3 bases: TGTGCCAGCAGCTCAGGGACAGGGCGGCCTGGCTACACCTTC. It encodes CASSSGTGRPGYTF.

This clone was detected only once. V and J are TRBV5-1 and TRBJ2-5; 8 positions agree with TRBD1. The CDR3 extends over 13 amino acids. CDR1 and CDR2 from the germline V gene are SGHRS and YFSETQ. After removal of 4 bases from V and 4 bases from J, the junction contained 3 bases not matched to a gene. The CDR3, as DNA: TGCGCCAGCAGCGTTACAGGGGGAGAGACCCAGTACTTC. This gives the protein CASSVTGGETQYF.

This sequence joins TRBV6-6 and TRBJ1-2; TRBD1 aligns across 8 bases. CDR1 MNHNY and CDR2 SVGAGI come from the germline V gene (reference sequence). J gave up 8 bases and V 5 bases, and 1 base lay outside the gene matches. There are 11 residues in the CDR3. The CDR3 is CASSTGGGYTF. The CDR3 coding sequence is TGTGCCAGCAGTACAGGGGGGGGCTACACCTTC.

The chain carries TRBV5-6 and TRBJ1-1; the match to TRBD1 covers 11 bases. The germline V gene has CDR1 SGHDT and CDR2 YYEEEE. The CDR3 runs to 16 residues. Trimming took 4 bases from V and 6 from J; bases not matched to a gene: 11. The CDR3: CASSLRTGGKVAEAFF. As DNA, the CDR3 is TGTGCCAGCAGCCTTAGGACAGGGGGCAAGGTCGCTGAAGCTTTCTTT.

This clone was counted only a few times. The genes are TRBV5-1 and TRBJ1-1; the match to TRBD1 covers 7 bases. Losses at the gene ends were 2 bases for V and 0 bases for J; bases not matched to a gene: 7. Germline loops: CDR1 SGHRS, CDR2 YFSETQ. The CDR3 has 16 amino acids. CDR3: CASSFGGTAMNTEAFF. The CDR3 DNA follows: TGCGCCAGCAGCTTTGGTGGGACAGCGATGAACACTGAAGCTTTCTTT.